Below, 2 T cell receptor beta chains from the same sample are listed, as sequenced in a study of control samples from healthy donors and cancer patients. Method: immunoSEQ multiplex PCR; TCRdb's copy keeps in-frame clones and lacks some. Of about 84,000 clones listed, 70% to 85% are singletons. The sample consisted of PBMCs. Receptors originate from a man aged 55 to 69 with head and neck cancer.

The CDR3 DNA reads as TGTGCCAGCAGCCAGGTACTAGCAGAAACTGAGCAGTTCTTC. Its translation is CASSQVLAETEQFF. J is TRBJ2-1 and V is TRBV3-1 (or the pseudogene TRBV3-2), with D perhaps matching TRBD2 (6 bases). CDR1 is LGHDT, CDR2 YNNKEL, per germline (reference sequence). This CDR3 comprises 14 residues. Deletions cut 3 bases from V and 9 bases from J, with 15 bases between.

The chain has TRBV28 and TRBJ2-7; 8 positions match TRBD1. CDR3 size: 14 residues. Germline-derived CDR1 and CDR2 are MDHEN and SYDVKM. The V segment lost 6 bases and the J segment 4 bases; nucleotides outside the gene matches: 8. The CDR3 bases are TGTGCCAGCAGAGGGACAGGTCAAACTTACGAGCAGTACTTC. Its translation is CASRGTGQTYEQYF. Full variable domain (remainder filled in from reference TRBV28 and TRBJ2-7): DVKVTQSSRYLVKRTGEKVFLECVQDMDHENMFWYRQDPGLGLRLIYFSYDVKMKEKGDIPEGYSVSREKKERFSLILESASTNQTSMYLCASRGTGQTYEQYFGPGTRLTVT.